The 6 T cell receptor beta chains presented below share a single source sample, sequenced in a study of blood T cell repertoires in COVID-19. Clones were read by immunoSEQ multiplex PCR, and TCRdb kept only the in-frame ones, dropping some. The table includes more than 100,000 clones, about 86% detected once. Sequenced: peripheral blood. Source of these receptors: a woman between 55 and 75 years old with active or convalescent COVID-19.

This clone has more than one count but fewer than ten. V is TRBV19 and J is TRBJ2-1; 10 bases are a match to TRBD2. V shed 1 base and J 12 bases; nucleotides not matched to a gene: 12. CDR1 and CDR2 from the germline V gene are LNHDA and SQIVND (reference sequence). This CDR3 comprises 16 residues. The CDR3 sequence is CASSIGGLLAGVRQFF. As DNA, the CDR3 is TGTGCCAGTAGTATAGGAGGGCTGCTAGCGGGAGTTCGGCAGTTCTTC.

The chain recombines TRBV9 with TRBJ2-7; the D gene is possibly TRBD1 (6 bases). CDR3 size: 16 residues. V lost 0 bases to trimming and J lost 6 bases, with 19 bases between them. Germline CDR1 is SGDLS and CDR2 is YYNGEE. CDR3 DNA: TGTGCCAGCAGCGTAGGCCCGGACAGCCTGCAATTCGAGCAGTACTTC. This encodes CASSVGPDSLQFEQYF. The entire variable domain, with the rest obtained from reference TRBV9 and TRBJ2-7, is as follows: DSGVTQTPKHLITATGQRVTLRCSPRSGDLSVYWYQQSLDQGLQFLIQYYNGEERAKGNILERFSAQQFPDLHSELNLSSLELGDSALYFCASSVGPDSLQFEQYFGPGTRLTVT.

This clone has only one observation. The J gene is TRBJ1-4, the V gene TRBV3-1 (or the pseudogene TRBV3-2); the match to TRBD1 covers 10 bases. The V gene's germline CDR1 is LGHDT and CDR2 YNNKEL (reference sequence). The CDR3 has 16 residues. The trim removed 4 bases at V and 5 bases at J, leaving 7 bases unmatched. This CDR3 reads CASSPGDRGVNEKLFF. The DNA of the CDR3 is TGTGCCAGCAGCCCCGGGGACAGGGGCGTAAATGAAAAACTGTTTTTT.

The V gene is TRBV4-2, the J gene TRBJ2-7; possibly TRBD2 for D (6 bases). The CDR3 length is 17 residues. The V end was cut by 4 bases, the J end by 5 bases, with 24 bases between. Germline loops: CDR1 LGHNA, CDR2 YNFKEQ. The CDR3 region is CASSPNPALAILHEQYF. CDR3 in DNA: TGTGCCAGCAGCCCCAACCCGGCTCTAGCGATTCTCCACGAGCAGTACTTC.

The gene calls are TRBV18 and TRBJ2-1, with 14 bases identical to TRBD2. V trimming: 3 bases; J trimming: 6 bases; junction bases outside the gene matches: 1. Per germline, CDR1 KGHSH and CDR2 LQKENI. The length of the CDR3 is 15 residues. The CDR3 loop is CASSPTSGGANEQFF. CDR3 bases: TGTGCCAGCTCACCGACTAGCGGGGGGGCCAATGAGCAGTTCTTC. The entire variable domain, with the rest obtained from reference TRBV18 and TRBJ2-1, is as follows: NAGVMQNPRHLVRRRGQEARLRCSPMKGHSHVYWYRQLPEEGLKFMVYLQKENIIDESGMPKERFSAEFPKEGPSILRIQQVVRGDSAAYFCASSPTSGGANEQFFGPGTRLTVL.

The chain combines TRBV19 with TRBJ1-5, with D uncertain. The germline V gene encodes CDR1 LNHDA and CDR2 SQIVND (reference sequence). V lost 4 bases and J 0 bases, leaving 10 bases between the germline ends. This CDR3 is 15 amino acids long. Here the CDR3 DNA reads TGTGCCAGTAGTAAAGAAGCTTATAGCAATCAGCCCCAGCATTTT. Translated: CASSKEAYSNQPQHF.